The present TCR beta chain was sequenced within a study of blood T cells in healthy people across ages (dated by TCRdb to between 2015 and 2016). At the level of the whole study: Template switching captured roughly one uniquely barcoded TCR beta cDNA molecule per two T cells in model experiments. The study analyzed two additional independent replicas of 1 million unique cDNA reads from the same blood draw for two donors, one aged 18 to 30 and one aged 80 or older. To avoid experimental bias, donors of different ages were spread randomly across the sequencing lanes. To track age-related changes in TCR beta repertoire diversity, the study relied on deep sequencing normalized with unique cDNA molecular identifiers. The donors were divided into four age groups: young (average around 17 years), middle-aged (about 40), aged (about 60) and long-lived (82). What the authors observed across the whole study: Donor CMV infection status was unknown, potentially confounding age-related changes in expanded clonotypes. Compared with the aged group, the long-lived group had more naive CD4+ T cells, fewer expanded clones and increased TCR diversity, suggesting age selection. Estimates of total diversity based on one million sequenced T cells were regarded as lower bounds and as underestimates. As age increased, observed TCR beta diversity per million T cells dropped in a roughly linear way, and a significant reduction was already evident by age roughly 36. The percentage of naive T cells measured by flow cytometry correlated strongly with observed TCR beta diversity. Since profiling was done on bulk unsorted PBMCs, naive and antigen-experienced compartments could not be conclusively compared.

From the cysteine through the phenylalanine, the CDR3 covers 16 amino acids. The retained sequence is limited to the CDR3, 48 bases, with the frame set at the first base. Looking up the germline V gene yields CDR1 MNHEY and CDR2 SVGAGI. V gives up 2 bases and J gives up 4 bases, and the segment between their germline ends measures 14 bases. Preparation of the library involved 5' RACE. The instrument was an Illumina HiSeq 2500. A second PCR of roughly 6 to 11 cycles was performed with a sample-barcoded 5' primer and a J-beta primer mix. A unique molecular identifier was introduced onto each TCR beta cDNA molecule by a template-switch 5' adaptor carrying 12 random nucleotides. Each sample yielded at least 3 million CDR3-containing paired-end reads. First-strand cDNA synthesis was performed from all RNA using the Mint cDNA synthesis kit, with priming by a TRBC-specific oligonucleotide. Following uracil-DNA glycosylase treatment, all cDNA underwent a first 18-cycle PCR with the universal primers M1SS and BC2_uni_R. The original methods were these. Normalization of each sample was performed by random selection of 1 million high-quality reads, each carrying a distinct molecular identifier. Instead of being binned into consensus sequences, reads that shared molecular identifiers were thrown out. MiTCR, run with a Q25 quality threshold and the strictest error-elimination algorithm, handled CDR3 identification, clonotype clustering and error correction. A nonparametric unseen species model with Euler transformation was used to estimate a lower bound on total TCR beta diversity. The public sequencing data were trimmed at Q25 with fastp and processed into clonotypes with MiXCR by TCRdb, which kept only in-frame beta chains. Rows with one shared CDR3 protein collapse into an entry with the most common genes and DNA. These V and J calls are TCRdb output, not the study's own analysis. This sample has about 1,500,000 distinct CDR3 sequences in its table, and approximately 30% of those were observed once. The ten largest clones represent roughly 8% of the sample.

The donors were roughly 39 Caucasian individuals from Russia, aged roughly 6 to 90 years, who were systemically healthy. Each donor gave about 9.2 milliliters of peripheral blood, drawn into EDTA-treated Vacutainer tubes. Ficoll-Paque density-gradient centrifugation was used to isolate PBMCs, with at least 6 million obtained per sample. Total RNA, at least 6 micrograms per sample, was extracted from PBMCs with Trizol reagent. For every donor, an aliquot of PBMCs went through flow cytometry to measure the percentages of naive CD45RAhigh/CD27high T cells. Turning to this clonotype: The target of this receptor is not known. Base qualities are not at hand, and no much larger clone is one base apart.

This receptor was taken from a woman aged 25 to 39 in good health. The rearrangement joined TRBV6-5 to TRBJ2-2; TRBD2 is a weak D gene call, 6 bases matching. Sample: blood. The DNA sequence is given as TGTGCCAGCAGTTACAGGGACTGGATCGGCACCGGGGAGCTGTTTTTT. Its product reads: CASSYRDWIGTGELFF.